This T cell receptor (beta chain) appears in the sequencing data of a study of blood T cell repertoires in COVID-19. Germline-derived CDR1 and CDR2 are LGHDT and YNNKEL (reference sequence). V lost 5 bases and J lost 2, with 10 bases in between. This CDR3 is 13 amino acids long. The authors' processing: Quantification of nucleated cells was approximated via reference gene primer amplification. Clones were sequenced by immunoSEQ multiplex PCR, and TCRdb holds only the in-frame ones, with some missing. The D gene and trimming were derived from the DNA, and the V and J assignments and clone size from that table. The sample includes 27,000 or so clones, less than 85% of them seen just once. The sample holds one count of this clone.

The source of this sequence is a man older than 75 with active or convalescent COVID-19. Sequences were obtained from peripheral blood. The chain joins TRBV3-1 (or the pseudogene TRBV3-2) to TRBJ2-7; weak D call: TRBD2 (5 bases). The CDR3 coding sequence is TGTGCCAGCAGCAGACGAGGGACCTACGAGCAGTACTTC. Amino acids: CASSRRGTYEQYF.